The clone carrying this T cell receptor (beta chain) occurred a few times. This entry is derived from a study of blood T cell repertoires in COVID-19. Study details: COVID-19 samples, acute and convalescent, were from the United States, Italy and Spain.

In the authors' workflow: Amplifying reference gene primers gave estimates of nucleated cell counts. TCRdb's copy holds only in-frame clones and misses some; the assay was immunoSEQ multiplex PCR. V and J calls and clone size are those listed in that table; D and trimming were worked out from the DNA. This table has approximately 220,000 clones, less than 90% appearing once. V shed 10 bases, J shed 3 bases, and the junction held 6 bases outside the gene matches. The CDR3 is made up of 13 amino acids. CDR1 and CDR2 from the germline V gene are LNHDA and SQIVND (reference sequence). V is TRBV19 and J is TRBJ1-1, with 9 bases lining up with TRBD1. The sample taken for sequencing was peripheral blood. The sequence came from a woman aged 45 to 65 with acute or convalescent COVID-19. CDR3 DNA sequence: TGTGCCACTTCGTGGGACAGGGACACTGAAGCTTTCTTT. Encoded protein: CATSWDRDTEAFF.